The clone carrying this T cell receptor (beta chain) was seen a handful of times. Its antigen is unidentified. The data derive from a study of cytomegalovirus exposure and HLA in healthy donors. About the research overall: Out of about 180 million T cells, an earlier analysis found over 100 million unique TCR beta sequences in total.

PCR used 60 Vbeta primers and 13 Jbeta primers. Using immunoSEQ multiplex PCR, the repertoire was profiled, and TCRdb retains in-frame clones only, with some absent. In the table there are 45,000 to 65,000 clones, more than 65% of which are singletons. Findings of the study overall: Usually a TCR sequence was rare, but some public TCRs were found in many donors. Later analysis showed most CMV-associated TCR beta chains appearing HLA-restricted.

This CDR3 spans 15 amino acids. The source material was PBMCs. This chain links TRBV12-1 with TRBJ2-1; the DNA was not compared with TRBD2, the D call given in the table. TRBV12-1 is designated a pseudogene. This TCR was recovered from a young woman in good health and CMV-seronegative. The CDR3 reads CASSLGLAGYNEQFF. In DNA form, the CDR3 reads TGTGCCAGCAGCTTGGGACTAGCGGGATACAATGAGCAGTTCTTC.